Sequencing of this T cell receptor beta chain was carried out in a study of T-cell memory formation after mild COVID-19. Study in general: The TCR clusters were mostly specific to one donor.

Comment on this clonotype: Its antigen is not identified.

Study-level points and caveats: Detection of some responders pre-infection suggested pre-existing cross-reactive memory T cells participated. Contracting CD4+ clones were located mainly in CM and EM, and CD8+ clones in EMRA. There was a balanced CD4/CD8 profile in clones contracting day 15 to 85, and later expanders leaned CD4+.

Germline V gives CDR1 DFQATT, CDR2 SNEGSKA (reference sequence). There are 11 residues in the CDR3. In TCRdb, the 5' RACE reads were re-called with MiXCR into one record per CDR3 protein. The data show 190,000 or so distinct CDR3 sequences, 27% seen once. Input material: PBMCs or a T cell subset sorted from them (not recorded which). The source of this sequence is an adult woman who had mild COVID-19 (a few samples of this study predate the infection). Cell type and time point are not known. V usage is TRBV20-1 and J usage is TRBJ2-7; 9 positions agree with TRBD1. CDR3 DNA sequence: TGCAGCGAACAGGGGGCGGACCGGCAGTACTTC. As protein: CSEQGADRQYF.